This TCR beta chain was obtained from a study of beta chain features in type 1 diabetes. Overall study: There was similarity between patients and healthy donors in age, gender and cell yields.

As regards this clone: Its cognate antigen is unknown.

The study, taken as a whole, reports: In the patient group, naive, central memory and Treg TCRB repertoires seemed more alike than in the healthy donor group. Cells with high TCR expression could be over-represented by cDNA sequencing.

Germline CDR1 and CDR2: SGHTA and FQGTGA. Trimming at V came to 3 bases and at J to 7 bases, leaving 3 bases not matched to a gene. The CDR3 runs to 15 residues. All of the isolated RNA was reverse transcribed, so expressed TCRB transcripts were sequenced. Only in-frame clones appear in the TCRdb table, and some are missing; sequencing was by immunoSEQ multiplex PCR. The sample gives over 150,000 clones, less than 9.5% of which show up once; less than 0.85% is in the top ten. The rearrangement links TRBV7-3 to TRBJ2-2, with TRBD1 matching 12 bases. Sequenced: central memory CD4+ T cells from blood. This TCR came from a man aged 18 to 29 in good health. The CDR3 DNA reads TGTGCCAGCAGCTTGGGACAGGGGGCCAACGGGGAGCTGTTTTTT. Its protein product is CASSLGQGANGELFF.